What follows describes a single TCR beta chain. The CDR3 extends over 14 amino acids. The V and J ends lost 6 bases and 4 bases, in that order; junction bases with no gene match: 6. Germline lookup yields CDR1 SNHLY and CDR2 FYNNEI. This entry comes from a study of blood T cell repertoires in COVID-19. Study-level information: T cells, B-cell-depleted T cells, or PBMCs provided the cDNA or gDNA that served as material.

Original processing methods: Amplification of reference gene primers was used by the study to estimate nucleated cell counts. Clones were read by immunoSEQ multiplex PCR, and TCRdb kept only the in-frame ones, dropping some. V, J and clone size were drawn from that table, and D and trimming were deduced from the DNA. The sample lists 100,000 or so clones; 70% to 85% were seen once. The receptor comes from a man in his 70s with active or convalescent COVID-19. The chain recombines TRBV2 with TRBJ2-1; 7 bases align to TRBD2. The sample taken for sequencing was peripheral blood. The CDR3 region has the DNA TGTGCCAGCAGGGTAGCGGGCGGGTACAATGAGCAGTTCTTC. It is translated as CASRVAGGYNEQFF.